The T cell receptor beta chain under discussion was sequenced for a study of graft-versus-host responses after intestinal transplantation. CDR3 length equals 17 residues. The ends lost 9 bases at V and 2 bases at J; junction bases unmatched: 14. In regard to this clone: Its antigen is unknown.

The assay was immunoSEQ multiplex PCR, and TCRdb's table has in-frame clones only and misses some. The sample includes under 95,000 clones, 88% seen only once; the top ten take around 0.27%. Sequencing was performed on unstimulated CD4+ T cells sorted from spleen or lymph node cells, taken before transplant. This receptor was taken from a human donor who was the organ donor for an intestinal transplant. The V call is TRBV23-1, the J call TRBJ2-5; the match to TRBD2 covers 11 bases. TRBV23-1 is an ORF for which the function is uncertain. The CDR3 spells CARPAKTSGIFQETQYF. The CDR3 coding sequence is TGCGCCAGACCTGCCAAGACTAGCGGGATTTTTCAAGAGACCCAGTACTTC.